This record covers a single T cell receptor beta chain. This sample stems from a study of blood T cell repertoires in COVID-19. V gave up 6 bases and J gave up 9 bases, with 21 bases separating them. The CDR3 has 16 residues. Per the germline V gene, CDR1 is SNHLY and CDR2 is FYNNEI. Some clones are missing from TCRdb's copy, which holds only in-frame ones; the method was immunoSEQ multiplex PCR. This sample has about 170,000 clones, with roughly 88% found just once. The sequence was collected from a man aged 18-30 years with COVID-19, enrolled during active disease. Sequencing used peripheral blood. V and J are TRBV2 and TRBJ1-6; D perhaps matches TRBD1 (6 bases). CDR3 sequence reads: CASSGTPNIIGSPLHF. The DNA for the CDR3 is TGTGCCAGCAGCGGGACACCCAACATAATTGGTTCACCCCTCCACTTT.